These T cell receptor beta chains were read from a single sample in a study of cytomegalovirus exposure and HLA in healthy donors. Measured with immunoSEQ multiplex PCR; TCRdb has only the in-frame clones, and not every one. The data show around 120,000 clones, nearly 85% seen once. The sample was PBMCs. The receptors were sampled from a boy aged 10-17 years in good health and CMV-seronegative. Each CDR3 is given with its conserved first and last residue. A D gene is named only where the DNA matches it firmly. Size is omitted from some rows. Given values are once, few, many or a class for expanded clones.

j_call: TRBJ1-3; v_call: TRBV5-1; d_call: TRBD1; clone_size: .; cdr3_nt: TGCGCCAGCAGCCCTAAACCGGGACAGGTTTCCTCTGGAAACACCATATATTTT; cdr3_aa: CASSPKPGQVSSGNTIYF
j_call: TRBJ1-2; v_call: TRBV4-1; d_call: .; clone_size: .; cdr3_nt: TGCGCCAGCAGCCAACCCGACGGGTATGGCTACACCTTC; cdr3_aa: CASSQPDGYGYTF
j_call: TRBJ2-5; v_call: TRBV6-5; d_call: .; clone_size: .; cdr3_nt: TGTGCCAGCAGTTTCTCTGTCGGGTATGGAGAGACCCAGTACTTC; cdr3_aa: CASSFSVGYGETQYF
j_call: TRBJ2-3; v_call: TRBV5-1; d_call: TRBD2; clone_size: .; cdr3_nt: TGCGCCAGCAGCGCGGGACTAGCGGGAGAGGTGGATACGCAGTATTTT; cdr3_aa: CASSAGLAGEVDTQYF
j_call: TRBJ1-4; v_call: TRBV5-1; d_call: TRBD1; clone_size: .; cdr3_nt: TGCGCCAGCAGCTTAGGGACAGAGAATGAAAAACTGTTTTTT; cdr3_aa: CASSLGTENEKLFF
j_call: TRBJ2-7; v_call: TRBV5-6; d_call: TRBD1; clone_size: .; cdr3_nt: TGTGCCAGCAGCCCCCAGGGGGCCGACTACGAGCAGTACTTC; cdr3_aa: CASSPQGADYEQYF
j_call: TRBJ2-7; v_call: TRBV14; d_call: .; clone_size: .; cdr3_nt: TGTGCCAGCAGCCAACAGAATTCTCCCCACGAGCAGTACTTC; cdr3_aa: CASSQQNSPHEQYF
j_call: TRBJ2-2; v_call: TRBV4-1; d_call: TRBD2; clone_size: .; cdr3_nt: TGCGCCAGCAGCGCCTCCCGGACTAGTGTTTTCGGGGAGCTGTTTTTT; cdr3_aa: CASSASRTSVFGELFF
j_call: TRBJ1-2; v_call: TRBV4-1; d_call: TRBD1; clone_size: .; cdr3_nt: TGCGCCAGCAGCCATGGACAGGAGAACTATGGCTACACCTTC; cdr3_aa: CASSHGQENYGYTF
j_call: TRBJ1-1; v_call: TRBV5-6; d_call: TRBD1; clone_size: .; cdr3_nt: TGTGCCAGCAGCCCAGCCGGGACAGGGGGCGCTTCGACTGAAGCTTTCTTT; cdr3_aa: CASSPAGTGGASTEAFF
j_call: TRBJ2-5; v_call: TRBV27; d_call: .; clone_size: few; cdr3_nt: TGTGCCAGCAGTTTGACGGGAGCTAAAGAGACCCAGTACTTC; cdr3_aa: CASSLTGAKETQYF
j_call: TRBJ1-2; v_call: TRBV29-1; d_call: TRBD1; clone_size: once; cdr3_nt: TGCAGCGTGGGGGGGACAGGGGGTACTACTAACTATGGCTACACCTTC; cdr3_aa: CSVGGTGGTTNYGYTF
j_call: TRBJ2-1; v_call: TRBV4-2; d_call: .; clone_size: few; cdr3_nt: TGTGCCAGCAGCCGCATGAGAAGTGGCGGGTTCTACAATGAGCAGTTCTTC; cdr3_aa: CASSRMRSGGFYNEQFF
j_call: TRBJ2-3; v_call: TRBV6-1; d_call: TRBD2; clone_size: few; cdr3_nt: TGTGCCAGCAGTGAACTAGCGGGAGGTCCAGATACGCAGTATTTT; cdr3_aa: CASSELAGGPDTQYF
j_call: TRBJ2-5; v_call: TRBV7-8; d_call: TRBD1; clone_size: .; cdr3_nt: TGTGCCAGCAGCTTCGGACAGGGGGCAGGGGAGACCCAGTACTTC; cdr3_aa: CASSFGQGAGETQYF
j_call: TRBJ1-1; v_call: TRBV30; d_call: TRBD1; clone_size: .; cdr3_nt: TGTGCCTGGAGTGTAGGGGGCCAGGGAAAGACGGCTTTCTTT; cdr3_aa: CAWSVGGQGKTAFF
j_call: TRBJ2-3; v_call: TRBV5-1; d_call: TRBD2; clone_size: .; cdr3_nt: TGCGCCAGCAGCCGGGACTACACAGATACGCAGTATTTT; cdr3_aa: CASSRDYTDTQYF
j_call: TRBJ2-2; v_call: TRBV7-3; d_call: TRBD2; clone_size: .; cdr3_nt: TGTGCCAGCAGCTTATGGGGGGGGAGAATGGCCGGGGAGCTATTTTTT; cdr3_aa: CASSLWGGRMAGELFF
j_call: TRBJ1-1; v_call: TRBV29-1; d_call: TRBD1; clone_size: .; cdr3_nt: TGCAGCGTTGAAATTACAGGGGCCCCGCGAGCTTTCTTT; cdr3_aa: CSVEITGAPRAFF
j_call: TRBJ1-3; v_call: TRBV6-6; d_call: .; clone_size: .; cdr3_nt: TGTGCCAGCAGTCCCGGAGGGTCCACCTCTGGAAACACCATATATTTT; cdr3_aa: CASSPGGSTSGNTIYF
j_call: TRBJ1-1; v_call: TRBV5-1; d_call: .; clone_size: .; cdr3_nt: TGCGCCAGCAGCTTATACAGAAACACTGAAGCTTTCTTT; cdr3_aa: CASSLYRNTEAFF
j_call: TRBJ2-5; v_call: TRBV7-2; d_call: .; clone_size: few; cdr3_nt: TGTGCCAGCAGCTTAGGCCTTCCTAACCAAGAGACCCAGTACTTC; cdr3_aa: CASSLGLPNQETQYF
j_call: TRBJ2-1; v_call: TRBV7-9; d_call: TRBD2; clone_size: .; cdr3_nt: TGTGCCAGCAGCTTAGGGCCTAGCGGGAGGGCGGCTGAGCAGTTCTTC; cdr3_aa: CASSLGPSGRAAEQFF
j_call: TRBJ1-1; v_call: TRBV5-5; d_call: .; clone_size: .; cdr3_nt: TGTGCCAGCAGCCCAGGGGACACTGAAGCTTTCTTT; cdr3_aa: CASSPGDTEAFF
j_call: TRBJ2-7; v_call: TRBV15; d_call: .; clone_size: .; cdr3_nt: TGTGCCACCAGCAGAGATTTTCAGGCCAGCTACGAGCAGTACTTC; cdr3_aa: CATSRDFQASYEQYF
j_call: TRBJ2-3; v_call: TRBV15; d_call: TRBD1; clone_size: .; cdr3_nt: TGTGCCACCACGACAGGACAGGGCGTAGACACAGATACGCAGTATTTT; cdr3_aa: CATTTGQGVDTDTQYF
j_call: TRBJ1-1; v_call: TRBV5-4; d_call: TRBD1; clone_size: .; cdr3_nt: TGTGCCAGCAGCTTGCCAGGGGGGTTGGCAGCTTTCTTT; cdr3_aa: CASSLPGGLAAFF
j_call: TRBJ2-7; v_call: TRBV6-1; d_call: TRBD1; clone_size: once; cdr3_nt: TGTGCCAGCACCCCGGACAGGTCAAGCTCCTACGAGCAGTACTTC; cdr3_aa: CASTPDRSSSYEQYF
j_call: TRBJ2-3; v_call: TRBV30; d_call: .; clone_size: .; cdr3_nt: TGTGCCTGGACAGTAGCGGCTAACACAGATACGCAGTATTTT; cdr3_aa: CAWTVAANTDTQYF
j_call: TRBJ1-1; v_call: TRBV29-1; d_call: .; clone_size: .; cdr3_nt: TGCAGCGTTTCCACATTGAACACTGAAGCTTTCTTT; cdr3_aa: CSVSTLNTEAFF
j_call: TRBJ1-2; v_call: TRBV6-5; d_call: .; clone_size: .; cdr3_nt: TGTGCCAGCAGTTTTAAGACAGGCTATGGCTACACCTTC; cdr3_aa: CASSFKTGYGYTF
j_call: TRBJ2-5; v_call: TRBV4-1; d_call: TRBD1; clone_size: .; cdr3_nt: TGCGCCAGCAGCCCGGGACAGGGAGGGTACCAAGAGACCCAGTACTTC; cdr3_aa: CASSPGQGGYQETQYF
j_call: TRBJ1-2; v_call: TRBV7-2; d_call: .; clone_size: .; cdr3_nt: TGTGCCAGCAGTTGGGACAATAGCTACACCTTC; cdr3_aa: CASSWDNSYTF
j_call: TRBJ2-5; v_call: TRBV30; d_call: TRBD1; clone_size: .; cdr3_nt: TGTGCCTGGAGGGACAGGGGAGGAGAGACCCAGTACTTC; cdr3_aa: CAWRDRGGETQYF
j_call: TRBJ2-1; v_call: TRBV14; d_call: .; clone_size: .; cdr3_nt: TGTGCCAGCAGCCAAGAGCGCTGGGCCTCCTACAATGAGCAGTTCTTC; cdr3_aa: CASSQERWASYNEQFF
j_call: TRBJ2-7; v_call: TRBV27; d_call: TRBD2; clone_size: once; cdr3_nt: TGTGCCAGCAGTCCGAACCCCACCGGGAGGCTGGGGGAGCAGTACTTC; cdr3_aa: CASSPNPTGRLGEQYF
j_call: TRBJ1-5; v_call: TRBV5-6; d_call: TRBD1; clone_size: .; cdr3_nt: TGTGCCAGCACGACAGGGTTTCGGCAGCCCCAGCATTTT; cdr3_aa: CASTTGFRQPQHF
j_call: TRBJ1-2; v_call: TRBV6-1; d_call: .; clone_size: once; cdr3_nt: TGTGCCAGCAGTGAGGAAGCCGGGACACCATTTGTCTATGGCTACACCTTC; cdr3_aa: CASSEEAGTPFVYGYTF
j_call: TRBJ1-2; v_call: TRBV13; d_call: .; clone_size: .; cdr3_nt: TGTGCCAGCAGCCCCTCCGGGGACTATGGCTACACCTTC; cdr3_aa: CASSPSGDYGYTF
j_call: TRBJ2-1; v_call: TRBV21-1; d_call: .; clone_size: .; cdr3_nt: TGTGCCAGCAGCAAAGGAGCAGGACTAGAGACCGTCCACCAAAACTCCTACAATGAGCAGTTCTTC; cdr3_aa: CASSKGAGLETVHQNSYNEQFF
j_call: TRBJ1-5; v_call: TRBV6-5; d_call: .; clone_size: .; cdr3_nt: TGTGCCAGCAGTGCGGATGGGGGGAGCAATCAGCCCCAGCATTTT; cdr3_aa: CASSADGGSNQPQHF
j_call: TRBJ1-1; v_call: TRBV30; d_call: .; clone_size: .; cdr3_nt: TGTGCCTGGAGTCAGGGGAACACTGAAGCTTTCTTT; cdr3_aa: CAWSQGNTEAFF
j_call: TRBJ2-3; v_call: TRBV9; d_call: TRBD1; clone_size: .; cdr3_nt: TGTGCCAGCAGCCCCAGGACAGGGGGTACGCAGTATTTT; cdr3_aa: CASSPRTGGTQYF
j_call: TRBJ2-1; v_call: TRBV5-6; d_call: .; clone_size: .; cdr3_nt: TGTGCCAGCAGCGCCACAGGAACCTACAATGAGCAGTTCTTC; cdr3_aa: CASSATGTYNEQFF
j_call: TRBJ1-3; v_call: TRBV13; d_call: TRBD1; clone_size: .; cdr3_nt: TGTGCCAGCAGCTTAGAACGGGACAGCCTCCGTTTTGGAAACACCATATATTTT; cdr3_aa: CASSLERDSLRFGNTIYF
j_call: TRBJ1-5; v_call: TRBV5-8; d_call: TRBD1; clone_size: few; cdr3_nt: TGTGCCAGCAGCATGGGCAGGGGGCATCAGCCCCAGCATTTT; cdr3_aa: CASSMGRGHQPQHF
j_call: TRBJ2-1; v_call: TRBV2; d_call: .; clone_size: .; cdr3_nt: TGTGCCAGCACCCCCATTGAGGGCAATGAGCAGTTCTTC; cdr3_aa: CASTPIEGNEQFF
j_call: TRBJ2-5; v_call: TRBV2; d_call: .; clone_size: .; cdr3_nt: TGTGCCACCAAGAGCCCGGTAACTGAGACCCAGTACTTC; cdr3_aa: CATKSPVTETQYF
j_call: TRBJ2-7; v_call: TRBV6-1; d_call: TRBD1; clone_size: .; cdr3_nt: TGTGCCAGCCGACAGGGGATAGACTACGAGCAGTACTTC; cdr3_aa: CASRQGIDYEQYF
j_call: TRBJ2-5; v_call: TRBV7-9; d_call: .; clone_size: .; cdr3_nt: TGTGCCAGCAGCTTACGGGGAAGCGAAGAGACCCAGTACTTC; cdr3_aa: CASSLRGSEETQYF
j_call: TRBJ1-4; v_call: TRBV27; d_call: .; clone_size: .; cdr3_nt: TGTGCCAGCAGTTCCCCGACCCCTAACGGCCCAGCGGGTGAAAAACTGTTTTTT; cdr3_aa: CASSSPTPNGPAGEKLFF
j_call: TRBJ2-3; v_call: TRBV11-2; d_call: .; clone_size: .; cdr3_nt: TGTGCCAGCAGCTTAGTCAAGGGTAGCGGAACAGATACGCAGTATTTT; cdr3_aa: CASSLVKGSGTDTQYF
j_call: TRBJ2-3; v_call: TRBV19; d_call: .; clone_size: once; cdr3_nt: TGTGCCAGTAGTATAGTGGAGGGAGATACGCAGTATTTT; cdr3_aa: CASSIVEGDTQYF
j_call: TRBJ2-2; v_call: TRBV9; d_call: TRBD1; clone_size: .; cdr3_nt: TGTGCCTCCAAAAGTGATTCAGGGGGCCTAGGCACCGGGGAGCTGTTTTTT; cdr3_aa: CASKSDSGGLGTGELFF
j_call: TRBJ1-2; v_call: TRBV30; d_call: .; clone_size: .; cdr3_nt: TGTGCCTGGAGTGTCCGACAGAACACTAACTATGGCTACACCTTC; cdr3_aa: CAWSVRQNTNYGYTF
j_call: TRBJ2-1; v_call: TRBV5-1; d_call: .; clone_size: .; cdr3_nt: TGCGCCAGCAGCCTTAGCTCCTACAATGAGCAGTTCTTC; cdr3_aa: CASSLSSYNEQFF